This entry describes one T cell receptor (beta chain). Its target is unknown. This entry is derived from a study of cytomegalovirus exposure and HLA in healthy donors. Study-wide results and caveats: It was approximately 170 TCR beta chains that were listed as cytomegalovirus-associated.

It was with 60 Vbeta and 13 Jbeta primers that the PCR ran. Clones were read by immunoSEQ multiplex PCR, and TCRdb kept only the in-frame ones, dropping some. The table has 100,000 or so clones, 75% seen once. Donors counted as nominally healthy when sampled, yet unrecorded immune exposures were likely. The sequence derives from a man in his forties or fifties in good health and CMV-seronegative. Material for sequencing was PBMCs.

The CDR3 loop reads CASSQEYRGRSSYNEQFF. The CDR3 DNA follows: TGCGCCAGCAGCCAAGAGTACCGGGGGAGAAGCTCCTACAATGAGCAGTTCTTC. The chain joins TRBV4-3 to TRBJ2-1; possibly TRBD2 for D (6 bases). Trimming left V 0 bases short and J 0 bases short, with 15 bases between. Germline CDR1 is LGHNA and CDR2 is YSLEER. The CDR3 has 18 amino acids.